Detailed here is one TCR beta chain. The CDR3 spans 14 residues. The germline V and J ends were trimmed by 1 base and 8 bases, with 14 bases remaining between them. CDR1 is SGHTA, CDR2 FQGNSA, per germline. Source study methods: The assay estimated nucleated cells by amplifying reference gene primers. Assay: immunoSEQ multiplex PCR; the TCRdb copy retains only in-frame clones and omits some. The V and J calls and the clone size are those of that table, but D and trimming were determined from the DNA. The sample includes roughly 300,000 clones, about four fifths of them seen just once. Seattle cases were enrolled at active infection and followed longitudinally. This specimen comes from a study of blood T cell repertoires in COVID-19. Study-wide context: Samples of COVID-19 (acute and convalescent) were obtained from the United States, Italy and Spain. PBMCs, B-cell-depleted T cells, or T cells were the source of the cDNA or gDNA that made up the material.

Sequenced sample: peripheral blood. The rearrangement uses TRBV7-2 and TRBJ1-2; D is undetermined. The TCR sequence derives from a human donor with COVID-19, enrolled during active disease. The donor label of this sample is uncertain. The chain's CDR3 is CASSLVGASGGYTF. CDR3 DNA: TGTGCCAGCAGCTTAGTCGGAGCTTCGGGAGGCTACACCTTC. Variable domain in full (rest from reference TRBV7-2 and TRBJ1-2): GAGVSQSPSNKVTEKGKDVELRCDPISGHTALYWYRQSLGQGLEFLIYFQGNSAPDKSGLPSDRFSAERTGGSVSTLTIQRTQQEDSAVYLCASSLVGASGGYTFGSGTRLTVV.